Listed here are 27 T cell receptor beta chains from one sample, sequenced in a study of blood T cell repertoires in COVID-19. TCRdb's copy holds only in-frame clones and misses some; the assay was immunoSEQ multiplex PCR. The profile shows roughly 150,000 clones, approximately 90% of them singletons. Material for sequencing was peripheral blood. These receptors were taken from a woman aged 55-75 years with active COVID-19.

The chain combines TRBV6-1 with TRBJ1-6; D is uncertain. Germline CDR1 reads MNHNS; CDR2 reads SASEGT. The CDR3 is made up of 13 amino acids. Trimming shortened V by 3 bases and J by 11 bases, and 11 bases separated the two germline ends. CDR3 coding DNA: TGTGCCAGCAGTGAGCGCACGAGGACACCCCTCCACTTT. Encoded protein: CASSERTRTPLHF.

The chain is built from TRBV7-2 and TRBJ1-5; D uncertain. The CDR3 runs to 18 residues. V was clipped by 1 base and J by 3 bases, with 19 bases between them. CDR1 and CDR2 from the germline V gene are SGHTA and FQGNSA. This CDR3 is CASSLEYLRGSVNQPQHF. CDR3 coding DNA: TGTGCCAGCAGCTTAGAATATCTCCGGGGATCCGTCAATCAGCCCCAGCATTTT.

The chain joins TRBV25-1 to TRBJ1-6; 8 nucleotides match TRBD1. The germline V gene encodes CDR1 MGHDK and CDR2 SYGVNS. The trim removed 6 bases at V and 7 bases at J, leaving 5 bases unmatched. This CDR3 contains 14 residues. CDR3 DNA: TGTGCCAGCAGACAGACAGGGGTAAATTCACCCCTCCACTTT. Protein product: CASRQTGVNSPLHF.

The chain links TRBV4-2 to TRBJ2-3; 15 bases line up with TRBD2. This CDR3 has 19 residues. Germline V gives CDR1 LGHNA, CDR2 YNFKEQ. The J segment lost 1 base and the V segment lost 0 bases, leaving 5 bases of the junction unmatched. CDR3 sequence (DNA): TGTGCCAGCAGCCAAGAACCCGGGACTAGCGGGAGGCGCACAGATACGCAGTATTTT. Its translation: CASSQEPGTSGRRTDTQYF.

This sequence joins TRBV9 and TRBJ2-1; 12 bases match TRBD2. This CDR3 contains 16 residues. V was pared by 4 bases and J by 5 bases, with 7 bases of the junction left unmatched. CDR1 and CDR2 (germline): SGDLS, YYNGEE. CDR3 DNA sequence: TGTGCCAGCAGCCCGCCTGGACTAGCGGGGAACAATGAGCAGTTCTTC. This gives the protein CASSPPGLAGNNEQFF. Full variable domain (missing parts from reference TRBV9 and TRBJ2-1): DSGVTQTPKHLITATGQRVTLRCSPRSGDLSVYWYQQSLDQGLQFLIQYYNGEERAKGNILERFSAQQFPDLHSELNLSSLELGDSALYFCASSPPGLAGNNEQFFGPGTRLTVL.

This chain joins TRBV5-6 and TRBJ2-5; D gene uncertain. The V end lost 0 bases, the J end lost 4 bases, and 10 bases lay between the germline ends. This CDR3 contains 14 residues. Germline V lookup: CDR1 SGHDT, CDR2 YYEEEE. The CDR3 DNA reads TGTGCCAGCAGCTTGGGGGCGTCCGGAGAGACCCAGTACTTC. Its protein product is CASSLGASGETQYF.

V gene TRBV28 combines with J gene TRBJ2-1, with D tentatively TRBD1 (5 bases). With 5 bases removed from V and 3 bases from J, the gap between germline ends came to 8 bases. Germline loops: CDR1 MDHEN, CDR2 SYDVKM. The CDR3 is made up of 13 amino acids. The CDR3 loop reads CASSGQGYNEQFF. The CDR3 bases are TGTGCCAGCAGTGGCCAGGGCTACAATGAGCAGTTCTTC.

CDR3 nucleotide sequence: TGTGCCAGCAGTCAACCGGGGGCTGAAGCTTTCTTT. Protein product: CASSQPGAEAFF. V usage is TRBV27 and J usage is TRBJ1-1; a weak D match, TRBD1 (5 bases). The V gene lost 5 bases and the J gene lost 6 bases, with 10 bases spanning the gap. The CDR3 runs to 12 residues. Germline CDR1 is MNHEY and CDR2 is SMNVEV (reference sequence).

This clone was found many times. This rearrangement joins TRBV10-3 to TRBJ2-7; 12 nucleotides match TRBD2. Germline values: CDR1 ENHRY, CDR2 SYGVKD. The CDR3 is 15 amino acids. Germline trimming cut 10 bases from V and 2 bases from J; bases unmatched to any gene: 9. The CDR3 sequence: CASRTSGIIPYEQYF. In DNA, the CDR3 is TGTGCCAGCAGGACTAGCGGGATAATACCCTACGAGCAGTACTTC.

The V gene is TRBV9, the J gene TRBJ1-1, with TRBD1 matching 8 bases. Germline V gene lookup returns CDR1 SGDLS and CDR2 YYNGEE. The CDR3 totals 16 residues. The junction had 8 bases not matched to a gene; V was cut back by 4 bases and J by 0 bases. The CDR3: CASSSGTGVMNTEAFF. The CDR3 bases are TGTGCCAGCAGCTCCGGGACAGGAGTTATGAACACTGAAGCTTTCTTT.

The chain employs TRBV10-3 and TRBJ2-1; 8 bases fit TRBD2. Germline V gene data show CDR1 as ENHRY and CDR2 as SYGVKD. CDR3 length equals 15 residues. The V segment lost 3 bases and the J segment 6 bases; nucleotides outside the gene matches: 7. For the CDR3, the DNA is TGTGCCATCAGTGAAACGGGACTAGATTCCAATGAGCAGTTCTTC. Protein product: CAISETGLDSNEQFF.

This clone showed up just once. The chain employs TRBV7-2 and TRBJ2-7, with TRBD2 identical over 11 bases. The CDR3 is 14 amino acids. The V gene's germline CDR1 is SGHTA and CDR2 FQGNSA. Unmatched junction bases numbered 3, after V lost 5 bases and J lost 3 bases. The CDR3: CASSGGTSGYEQYF. The CDR3 bases are TGTGCCAGCAGCGGCGGGACTAGCGGCTACGAGCAGTACTTC.

The V and J genes are TRBV7-2 and TRBJ2-1, with 8 bases matching TRBD2. V shed 1 base, J shed 9 bases, and the junction held 8 bases outside the gene matches. Germline lookup yields CDR1 SGHTA and CDR2 FQGNSA. The length of the CDR3 is 15 residues. The DNA of the CDR3 is TGTGCCAGCAGCTTAGGAGCGGGAGCTAGAGGTGAGCAGTTCTTC. Amino acid sequence: CASSLGAGARGEQFF.

The genes are TRBV5-6 and TRBJ1-1; TRBD1 might be the D (6 bases). V was shortened by 4 bases and J by 4 bases, with 14 bases between the two germline ends. Germline V gives CDR1 SGHDT, CDR2 YYEEEE. There are 14 residues in the CDR3. The CDR3 DNA follows: TGTGCCAGCAGCCCCGGGGGGGGGCCCACTGAAGCTTTCTTT. As protein: CASSPGGGPTEAFF.

V and J are TRBV5-1 and TRBJ2-7; 7 nucleotides align to TRBD1. Germline lookup yields CDR1 SGHRS and CDR2 YFSETQ. Trimming took 0 bases from V and 1 from J; bases not matched to a gene: 1. The CDR3 extends over 14 amino acids. In nucleotides, the CDR3 is TGCGCCAGCAGCTTGGTGGGACAGTCCTACGAGCAGTACTTC. It encodes CASSLVGQSYEQYF.

V is TRBV6-1 and J is TRBJ2-1, with 11 bases aligning to TRBD2. The germline V gene encodes CDR1 MNHNS and CDR2 SASEGT. The CDR3 contains 15 residues. The ends lost 3 bases at V and 12 bases at J; junction bases unmatched: 10. CDR3 DNA sequence: TGTGCCAGCAGTGAGGCCGGGACTAGCGGTACGGGGCAGTTCTTC. Encoded protein: CASSEAGTSGTGQFF.

The chain couples TRBV28 to TRBJ2-5; a weak D match, TRBD2 (5 bases). Germline V CDR1 and CDR2: MDHEN, SYDVKM. V lost 2 bases and J lost 8, with 12 bases in between. The CDR3 contains 13 residues. In nucleotides, the CDR3 is TGTGCCAGCAGTTTAGGAGGCGTTCAAACCCAGTACTTC. This translates into CASSLGGVQTQYF.

This clone was picked up one time. This sample also contains other DNA sequences that code for the same CDR3. This rearrangement joins TRBV15 to TRBJ2-7; D may be TRBD2 (5 bases). Germline V gives CDR1 LNHNV, CDR2 YYDKDF (reference sequence). V gave up 5 bases and J gave up 2 bases, with 10 bases separating them. The CDR3 is 13 residues long. The CDR3 protein is CATSRRGAYEQYF. CDR3 bases: TGTGCCACCAGCCGTCGGGGAGCCTACGAGCAGTACTTC.

The V gene is TRBV7-8, the J gene TRBJ1-1; possible D gene TRBD1, 5 bases. The CDR3 covers 17 residues. Trimming cost V 2 bases and J 6 bases, with 22 bases left between them. In germline, CDR1 is SGHVS, CDR2 FQNEAQ. CDR3 sequence (DNA): TGTGCCAGCAGCTTATCTCGGGTGTGGGCAGGGAAGGCTGAAGCTTTCTTT. It specifies CASSLSRVWAGKAEAFF.

J is TRBJ2-1 and V is TRBV28; 9 bases line up with TRBD2. There are 16 residues in the CDR3. CDR1 and CDR2 from the germline V gene are MDHEN and SYDVKM. Trimming at V came to 5 bases and at J to 5 bases, leaving 10 bases not matched to a gene. Here the CDR3 DNA reads TGTGCCAGCAGTCCATCACGGGGACTAGCCAACAATGAGCAGTTCTTC. Protein product: CASSPSRGLANNEQFF.

The genes are TRBV9 and TRBJ2-3, with 8 positions matching TRBD2. CDR3 size: 17 residues. Trimming took 0 bases from V and 7 from J; bases not matched to a gene: 13. The germline CDR1 and CDR2 sequences are SGDLS and YYNGEE. The CDR3, as DNA: TGTGCCAGCAGCGTAGCTTTCGGACTAGCCGATATGAATACGCAGTATTTT. It codes for CASSVAFGLADMNTQYF.

The V gene is TRBV28, the J gene TRBJ1-4, with a possible D match to TRBD1 (6 bases). This CDR3 contains 15 residues. The germline V gene encodes CDR1 MDHEN and CDR2 SYDVKM. V was clipped by 5 bases and J by 7 bases, with 17 bases between them. For the CDR3, the DNA is TGTGCCAGCAGTAAAGGGGGACCTGGTCTTGAAAAACTGTTTTTT. The encoded protein is CASSKGGPGLEKLFF.

V and J are TRBV7-8 and TRBJ1-2; D gene uncertain. The germline V and J ends were trimmed by 3 bases and 4 bases, with 21 bases remaining between them. This CDR3 comprises 17 residues. Germline V gives CDR1 SGHVS, CDR2 FQNEAQ. CDR3 protein: CASSLGGIVQDLYGYTF. Here the CDR3 DNA reads TGTGCCAGCAGCTTGGGAGGGATTGTCCAGGACCTCTATGGCTACACCTTC.

The chain uses TRBV19 and TRBJ1-1; a possible D gene is TRBD1 (6 bases). V was clipped by 1 base and J by 4 bases, with 10 bases between them. In germline, CDR1 is LNHDA, CDR2 SQIVND (reference sequence). This CDR3 has 14 residues. The CDR3 bases are TGTGCCAGTAGTATAGGGGGGGGCGGCACTGAAGCTTTCTTT. Its protein is CASSIGGGGTEAFF.

The CDR3, as DNA: TGTGCCAGCAGTTACGGAGGCGCTACCTACAATGAGCAGTTCTTC. Translation gives CASSYGGATYNEQFF. The chain uses TRBV6-2 or TRBV6-3 and TRBJ2-1; perhaps TRBD2 as D (5 bases). Germline lookup yields CDR1 MNHEY and CDR2 SVGEGT. V dropped 2 bases and J dropped 2 bases, with 10 bases sitting between them. The CDR3 runs 15 residues.

This clone was detected only a few times. The V gene is TRBV14, the J gene TRBJ2-1; 9 bases agree with TRBD1. Germline-derived CDR1 and CDR2 are SGHDN and FVKESK. The junction had 5 bases not matched to a gene; V was cut back by 2 bases and J by 3 bases. There are 16 residues in the CDR3. The CDR3 nucleotides read TGTGCCAGCAGCCAAAGTGGGACAGGGAACTACAATGAGCAGTTCTTC. Translating it yields CASSQSGTGNYNEQFF.

The chain combines TRBV9 with TRBJ2-4; 9 bases align to TRBD2. CDR1 is SGDLS, CDR2 YYNGEE, per germline. This CDR3 spans 16 amino acids. After removal of 3 bases from V and 2 bases from J, the junction contained 6 bases not matched to a gene. Here the CDR3 reads CASSGSGSGSKNIQYF. Here the CDR3 DNA reads TGTGCCAGCAGCGGTAGCGGGAGTGGGTCCAAAAACATTCAGTACTTC.